What follows are 29 T cell receptor beta chains derived from one specimen sequenced in a study of blood T cell repertoires in COVID-19. Here immunoSEQ multiplex PCR was the method, and the copy in TCRdb shows in-frame clones only, minus some. The table lists about 180,000 clones, over 75% of them singletons, with 18% in the top ten. Sequenced input: peripheral blood. The receptor source for this set is a person in their 70s with COVID-19, enrolled during active disease.

The chain uses TRBV7-2 and TRBJ1-6, with 7 bases matching TRBD1. This CDR3 spans 17 amino acids. Losses at the gene ends were 0 bases for V and 5 bases for J; bases not matched to a gene: 7. CDR1 is SGHTA and CDR2 is FQGNSA in the germline V gene. This chain's CDR3 is CASSLAIDRVHNSPLHF. In nucleotides, the CDR3 is TGTGCCAGCAGCTTAGCCATCGACAGGGTTCATAATTCACCCCTCCACTTT.

The rearrangement uses TRBV29-1 and TRBJ1-4; D possibly corresponds to TRBD1 (6 bases). The CDR3 loop spans 13 amino acids. V was trimmed by 7 bases and J by 8 bases, leaving 17 bases between them. The germline V gene encodes CDR1 SQVTM and CDR2 ANQGSEA. For the CDR3, the DNA is TGCAGCGCATCCAGGGGAGGGGAGGAAAAACTGTTTTTT. Residues: CSASRGGEEKLFF.

The CDR3 DNA sequence: TGTGCCATCAGTGAGGTCGCAGGGGCGACCCTGAACACTGAAGCTTTCTTT. Translating it yields CAISEVAGATLNTEAFF. The chain is built from TRBV10-3 and TRBJ1-1, with D perhaps matching TRBD1 (6 bases). Trimming removed 2 bases from V and 0 bases from J, with 16 bases in between. The germline V gene has CDR1 ENHRY and CDR2 SYGVKD. The CDR3 length is 17 residues.

The J gene is TRBJ2-3, the V gene TRBV29-1, with D tentatively TRBD2 (6 bases). Trimming shortened V by 1 base and J by 3 bases, and 14 bases separated the two germline ends. The CDR3 is made up of 15 amino acids. CDR1 is SQVTM, CDR2 ANQGSEA, per germline. CDR3 coding DNA: TGCAGCGTTGAAGGTGGGGCGGGAAGAACAGATACGCAGTATTTT. As protein: CSVEGGAGRTDTQYF.

The chain has TRBV5-1 and TRBJ2-1, with 7 bases lining up with TRBD1. Unmatched junction bases numbered 9, after V lost 4 bases and J lost 5 bases. This CDR3 spans 15 amino acids. CDR1 and CDR2 (germline): SGHRS, YFSETQ. The CDR3 reads CASSLRTGGDNEQFF. The DNA for the CDR3 is TGCGCCAGCAGCCTGAGGACAGGAGGAGACAATGAGCAGTTCTTC.

V usage is TRBV5-5 and J usage is TRBJ2-7; TRBD2 matches at 7 bases. The CDR3 has 14 amino acids. J gave up 6 bases and V 5 bases, and 11 bases lay outside the gene matches. The germline V gene has CDR1 SGHKS and CDR2 YYEKEE (reference sequence). The CDR3 region has the DNA TGTGCCAGCAGGCGGGGGACTTTAGCGTCCGAGCAGTACTTC. Translated: CASRRGTLASEQYF.

This chain joins TRBV6-1 and TRBJ1-5; D is perhaps TRBD1 (5 bases). This CDR3 is 16 amino acids long. The germline V gene encodes CDR1 MNHNS and CDR2 SASEGT. The V end lost 0 bases, the J end lost 7 bases, and 16 bases lay between the germline ends. The CDR3 here is CASSEASAGVGQPQHF. For the CDR3, the DNA is TGTGCCAGCAGTGAAGCTAGTGCGGGGGTCGGGCAGCCCCAGCATTTT.

The chain recombines TRBV6-1 with TRBJ2-2; TRBD1 matches 7 bases. The CDR3 sequence is 12 residues long. V shed 3 bases, J shed 13 bases, and the junction held 5 bases outside the gene matches. Germline V gene data show CDR1 as MNHNS and CDR2 as SASEGT. The CDR3 reads CASSDRTGGLFF. The CDR3 DNA reads as TGTGCCAGCAGTGACCGGACAGGCGGGCTGTTTTTT.

The chain combines TRBV9 with TRBJ1-6, with 7 bases that match TRBD1. The V and J ends lost 4 bases and 3 bases, in that order; junction bases with no gene match: 4. Germline CDR1 is SGDLS and CDR2 is YYNGEE. The CDR3 has 15 amino acids. The CDR3 protein is CASSSGTDYNSPLHF. The DNA for the CDR3 is TGTGCCAGCAGCTCAGGGACAGACTATAATTCACCCCTCCACTTT.

The CDR3: CASSQDGTSNVTYEQYF. The CDR3 region has the DNA TGTGCCAGCAGCCAAGATGGGACTAGCAATGTAACCTACGAGCAGTACTTC. The chain has TRBV3-1 (or the pseudogene TRBV3-2) and TRBJ2-7, with 9 bases identical to TRBD2. CDR1 and CDR2 (germline): LGHDT, YNNKEL (reference sequence). This CDR3 is 17 amino acids long. V shed 0 bases and J 2 bases; nucleotides not matched to a gene: 8.

The genes are TRBV7-8 and TRBJ2-1; 8 nucleotides match TRBD1. Germline V gene lookup returns CDR1 SGHVS and CDR2 FQNEAQ. With V trimmed by 5 bases and J by 7 bases, 13 bases remained unmatched. The CDR3 covers 16 residues. DNA for the CDR3: TGTGCCAGCAGCCTCGAAGCGGCAGGGGGCCGAAATGAGCAGTTCTTC. This gives the protein CASSLEAAGGRNEQFF. Based on the CDR3 plus reference TRBV7-8 and TRBJ2-1, the full variable domain is GAGVSQSPRYKVAKRGQDVALRCDPISGHVSLFWYQQALGQGPEFLTYFQNEAQLDKSGLPSDRFFAERPEGSVSTLKIQRTQQEDSAVYLCASSLEAAGGRNEQFFGPGTRLTVL.

Here the CDR3 DNA reads TGTGCCAGTAGCGCCCGTGGCTACGGGGACACTGAAGCTTTCTTT. This sequence encodes CASSARGYGDTEAFF. The chain combines TRBV19 with TRBJ1-1; D uncertain. The ends were cut back, 6 bases at V and 3 bases at J, with 17 bases in the middle. The CDR3 runs 15 residues. CDR1 is LNHDA and CDR2 is SQIVND in the germline V gene (reference sequence).

The V and J genes are TRBV28 and TRBJ1-2, with 9 bases that match TRBD1. Germline V CDR1 and CDR2: MDHEN, SYDVKM. The CDR3 runs to 14 residues. Trimming cost V 5 bases and J 6 bases; bases outside gene matches: 7. CDR3 sequence (DNA): TGTGCCAGCAGTAACCGGGACAGGGATGATGGCTACACCTTC. Residues: CASSNRDRDDGYTF.

This chain connects TRBV24-1 to TRBJ2-6; TRBD1 aligns across 7 bases. The germline V gene encodes CDR1 KGHDR and CDR2 SFDVKD. The CDR3 contains 20 residues. V lost 3 bases, J lost 3 bases, and 16 bases stayed unmatched. Here the CDR3 reads CATSDHHDRVIQYGANVLTF. CDR3 DNA: TGTGCCACCAGTGATCATCATGACAGGGTAATTCAGTATGGGGCCAACGTCCTGACTTTC.

V is TRBV18 and J is TRBJ1-1, with TRBD1 identical over 12 bases. V trimming: 3 bases; J trimming: 4 bases; junction bases outside the gene matches: 9. From germline, CDR1 is KGHSH and CDR2 LQKENI. This CDR3 has 17 amino acids. CDR3 DNA sequence: TGTGCCAGCTCACCGGGACAGGGGGCCTTTAGTGGCACTGAAGCTTTCTTT. Amino acid sequence: CASSPGQGAFSGTEAFF.

The chain combines TRBV6-2 or TRBV6-3 with TRBJ2-1; TRBD2 matches at 9 bases. This CDR3 is built from 18 residues. Germline V gives CDR1 MNHEY, CDR2 SVGEGT. V was clipped by 1 base and J by 5 bases; unmatched bases: 12. CDR3 nucleotides: TGTGCCAGCAGTTACTGGCCAGCCGGGACTAGCATCCACAATGAGCAGTTCTTC. It translates to CASSYWPAGTSIHNEQFF.

The chain links TRBV15 to TRBJ2-7, with D possibly matching TRBD2 (7 bases). V dropped 5 bases and J dropped 0 bases, with 17 bases sitting between them. The CDR3 sequence is 16 residues long. Germline V gene lookup returns CDR1 LNHNV and CDR2 YYDKDF (reference sequence). This chain's CDR3 is CATSLRGAGSSYEQYF. The DNA for the CDR3 is TGTGCCACCAGCTTACGGGGGGCCGGGAGCTCCTACGAGCAGTACTTC.

The V gene is TRBV27, the J gene TRBJ1-5; tentatively, D is TRBD1 (5 bases). Germline V gene sequence: CDR1 MNHEY, CDR2 SMNVEV (reference sequence). The CDR3 totals 14 residues. The germline V and J ends were trimmed by 0 bases and 7 bases, with 10 bases remaining between them. In DNA form, the CDR3 reads TGTGCCAGCAGTTTATCGTCGGGGGACCAGCCCCAGCATTTT. It is translated as CASSLSSGDQPQHF.

The chain uses TRBV7-9 and TRBJ2-2; tentatively, D is TRBD1 (6 bases). CDR3 length: 14 residues. Per germline, CDR1 SEHNR and CDR2 FQNEAQ (reference sequence). Trimming took 7 bases from V and 2 from J, leaving 11 bases between them. The CDR3: CASIGQSNTGELFF. The DNA of the CDR3 is TGTGCCAGCATTGGACAGAGCAACACCGGGGAGCTGTTTTTT.

The chain has TRBV18 and TRBJ2-7, with a weak D call TRBD1 (5 bases). The CDR3 spans 13 residues. Germline CDR1 and CDR2: KGHSH and LQKENI. Trimming removed 5 bases at V and 2 bases at J, with 10 bases between. In nucleotides, the CDR3 is TGTGCCAGCTCAGACAGTATAACCTACGAGCAGTACTTC. Its protein product is CASSDSITYEQYF.

The rearrangement links TRBV19 to TRBJ2-3, with 10 bases fitting TRBD1. Germline CDR1 reads LNHDA; CDR2 reads SQIVND (reference sequence). This CDR3 spans 17 amino acids. With V trimmed by 5 bases and J by 4 bases, 12 bases remained unmatched. CDR3 region: CASSPDSRTGGSDTQYF. The CDR3 nucleotides are TGTGCCAGTAGTCCAGATTCCCGGACAGGGGGATCAGATACGCAGTATTTT. The variable domain in full, completed from reference TRBV19 and TRBJ2-3, reads DGGITQSPKYLFRKEGQNVTLSCEQNLNHDAMYWYRQDPGQGLRLIYYSQIVNDFQKGDIAEGYSVSREKKESFPLTVTSAQKNPTAFYLCASSPDSRTGGSDTQYFGPGTRLTVL.

This chain uses TRBV19 with TRBJ1-6; TRBD1 matches 7 bases. Germline V gene lookup returns CDR1 LNHDA and CDR2 SQIVND (reference sequence). V was clipped by 5 bases and J by 8 bases; unmatched bases: 6. CDR3 length: 14 residues. CDR3 sequence (DNA): TGTGCCAGTAGTTTTACAGGGGTTCATTCACCCCTCCACTTT. It is translated as CASSFTGVHSPLHF.

The V call is TRBV12-3 or TRBV12-4, the J call TRBJ1-2; D might be TRBD1 (6 bases). The CDR3 length is 12 residues. Trimming left V 6 bases short and J 8 bases short, with 13 bases between. The CDR3 DNA reads TGTGCCAGCAGCGAACAGGGTGGCGGCTACACCTTC. It yields the protein CASSEQGGGYTF.

This clone has only a few counts. The chain recombines TRBV11-1 with TRBJ2-1; 8 bases fit TRBD1. V trimming: 5 bases; J trimming: 1 base; junction bases outside the gene matches: 4. CDR3 length equals 15 residues. Germline V gene lookup returns CDR1 SGHAT and CDR2 FQDESV (reference sequence). As DNA, the CDR3 is TGTGCCAGCAGCCCCAGGGACAGGTCCTACAATGAGCAGTTCTTC. Translation gives CASSPRDRSYNEQFF. Variable domain in full (rest from reference TRBV11-1 and TRBJ2-1): EAEVAQSPRYKITEKSQAVAFWCDPISGHATLYWYRQILGQGPELLVQFQDESVVDDSQLPKDRFSAERLKGVDSTLKIQPAELGDSAMYLCASSPRDRSYNEQFFGPGTRLTVL.

V usage is TRBV28 and J usage is TRBJ1-5; D gene uncertain. Looked up from germline, CDR1 is MDHEN and CDR2 is SYDVKM. Trimming shortened V by 7 bases and J by 2 bases, and 18 bases separated the two germline ends. This CDR3 region has 16 residues. The DNA of the CDR3 is TGTGCCAGCATCCTCAGCCTTTCGAGGGGCAATCAGCCCCAGCATTTT. It yields the protein CASILSLSRGNQPQHF.

The gene calls are TRBV4-2 and TRBJ1-1, with 8 bases fitting TRBD1. CDR1 and CDR2 from the germline V gene are LGHNA and YNFKEQ. This CDR3 spans 14 amino acids. V shed 4 bases, J shed 1 base, and the junction held 2 bases outside the gene matches. CDR3 loop: CASSPGGANTEAFF. The CDR3, as DNA: TGTGCCAGCAGCCCAGGGGGCGCGAACACTGAAGCTTTCTTT.

This chain links TRBV28 with TRBJ1-3, with D tentatively TRBD1 (5 bases). The CDR3 sequence is 13 residues long. Germline CDR1 reads MDHEN; CDR2 reads SYDVKM. The germline V and J ends were trimmed by 6 bases and 0 bases, with 6 bases remaining between them. CDR3 region: CASRRGSGNTIYF. The CDR3 DNA sequence: TGTGCCAGCAGAAGGGGCTCTGGAAACACCATATATTTT.

V is TRBV7-2 and J is TRBJ2-7; 8 bases agree with TRBD2. V lost 3 bases, J lost 7 bases, and 11 bases stayed unmatched. CDR1 and CDR2 from the germline V gene are SGHTA and FQGNSA. The length of the CDR3 is 15 residues. CDR3 region: CASSFHSGTSMEQYF. CDR3 nucleotides: TGTGCCAGCAGCTTCCATTCCGGGACTAGTATGGAGCAGTACTTC.

This clone has a handful of counts. The V gene is TRBV6-2 or TRBV6-3, the J gene TRBJ1-1; perhaps TRBD1 as D (5 bases). In germline, CDR1 is MNHEY, CDR2 SVGEGT. The CDR3 runs 13 residues. With 6 bases removed from V and 13 bases from J, the gap between germline ends came to 21 bases. The CDR3 sequence is CASSPSPTVGGFF. The CDR3 DNA follows: TGTGCCAGCAGCCCCTCCCCCACTGTGGGGGGTTTCTTT.